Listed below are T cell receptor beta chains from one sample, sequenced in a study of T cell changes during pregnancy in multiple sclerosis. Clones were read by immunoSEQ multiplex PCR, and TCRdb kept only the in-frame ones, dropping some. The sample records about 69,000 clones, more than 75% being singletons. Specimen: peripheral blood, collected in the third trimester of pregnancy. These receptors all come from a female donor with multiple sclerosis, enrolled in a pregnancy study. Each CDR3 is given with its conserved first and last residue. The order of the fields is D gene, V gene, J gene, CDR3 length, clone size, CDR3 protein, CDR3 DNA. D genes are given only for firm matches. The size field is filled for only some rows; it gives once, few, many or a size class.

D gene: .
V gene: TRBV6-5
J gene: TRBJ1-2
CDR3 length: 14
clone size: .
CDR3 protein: CASRVAGLGYGYTF
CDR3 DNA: TGTGCCAGCAGAGTTGCAGGGTTGGGCTATGGCTACACCTTC

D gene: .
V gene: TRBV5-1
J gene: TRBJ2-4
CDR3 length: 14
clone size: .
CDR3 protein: CASSSPTGANIQYF
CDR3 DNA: TGCGCCAGCAGCTCCCCGACAGGTGCAAACATTCAGTACTTC

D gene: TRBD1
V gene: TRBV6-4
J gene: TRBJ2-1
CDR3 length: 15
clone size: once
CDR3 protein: CASSDGDSSYNEQFF
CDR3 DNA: TGTGCCAGCAGTGACGGGGACAGCTCCTACAATGAGCAGTTCTTC

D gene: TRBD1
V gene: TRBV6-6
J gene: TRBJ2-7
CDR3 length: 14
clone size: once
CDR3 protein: CASSPGQGALEQYF
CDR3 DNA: TGTGCCAGCAGTCCGGGACAGGGGGCCCTGGAGCAGTACTTC

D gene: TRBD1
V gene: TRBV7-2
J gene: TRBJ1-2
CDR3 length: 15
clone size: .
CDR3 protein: CASSTRTGYNYGYTF
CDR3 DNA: TGTGCCAGCAGCACTAGGACAGGGTATAACTATGGCTACACCTTC

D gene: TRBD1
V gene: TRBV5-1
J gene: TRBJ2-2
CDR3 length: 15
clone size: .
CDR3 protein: CASSAGQGAFGELFF
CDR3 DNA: TGCGCCAGCAGCGCGGGACAGGGGGCTTTCGGGGAGCTGTTTTTT

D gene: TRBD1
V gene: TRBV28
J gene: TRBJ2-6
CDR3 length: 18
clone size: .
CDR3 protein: CASSSPGQGFSGANVLTF
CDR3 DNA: TGTGCCAGCAGTTCGCCGGGACAGGGCTTCTCTGGGGCCAACGTCCTGACTTTC

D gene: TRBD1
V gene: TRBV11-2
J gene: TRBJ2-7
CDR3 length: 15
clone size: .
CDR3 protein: CASSPTGQGAGEQYF
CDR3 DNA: TGTGCCAGCAGCCCCACTGGACAGGGGGCGGGTGAGCAGTACTTC

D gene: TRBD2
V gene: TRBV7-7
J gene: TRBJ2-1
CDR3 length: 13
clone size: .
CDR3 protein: CASSSDVAGEQFF
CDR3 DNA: TGTGCTAGCAGCTCCGACGTAGCGGGTGAGCAGTTCTTC

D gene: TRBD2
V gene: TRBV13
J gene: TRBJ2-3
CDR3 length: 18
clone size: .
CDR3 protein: CATLRFGGGSAYTDTQYF
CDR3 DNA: TGTGCCACGCTGAGATTTGGCGGGGGTAGCGCCTACACAGATACGCAGTATTTT

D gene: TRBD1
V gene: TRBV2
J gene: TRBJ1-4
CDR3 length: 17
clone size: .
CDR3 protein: CASSVRGQAAPNEKLFF
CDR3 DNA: TGTGCCAGCAGTGTCCGGGGACAGGCGGCACCTAATGAAAAACTGTTTTTT

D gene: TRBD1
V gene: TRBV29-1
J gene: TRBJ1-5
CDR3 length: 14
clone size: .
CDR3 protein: CSVESRGPNQPQHF
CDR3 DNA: TGCAGCGTTGAAAGCAGGGGGCCCAATCAGCCCCAGCATTTT

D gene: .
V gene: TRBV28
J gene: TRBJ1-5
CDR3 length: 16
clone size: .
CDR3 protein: CASRSGTGGGNQPQHF
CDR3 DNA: TGTGCCAGCAGATCCGGGACCGGGGGGGGCAATCAGCCCCAGCATTTT

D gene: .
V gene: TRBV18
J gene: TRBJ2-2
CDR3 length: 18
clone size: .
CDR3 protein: CASSPRRTLNANTGELFF
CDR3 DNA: TGTGCCAGCTCACCACGGAGGACTCTCAATGCGAACACCGGGGAGCTGTTTTTT

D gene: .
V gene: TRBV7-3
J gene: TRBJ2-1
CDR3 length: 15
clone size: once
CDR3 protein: CASSSGFGLPNEQFF
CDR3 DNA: TGTGCCAGCAGCTCCGGATTCGGACTACCCAATGAGCAGTTCTTC

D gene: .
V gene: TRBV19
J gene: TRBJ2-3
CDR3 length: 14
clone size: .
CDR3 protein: CASTQGSSTDTQYF
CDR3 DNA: TGTGCCAGTACCCAGGGATCTAGCACAGATACGCAGTATTTT

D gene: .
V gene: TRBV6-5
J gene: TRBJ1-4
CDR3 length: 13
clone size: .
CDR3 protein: CASRGPGEVKLFF
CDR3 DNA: TGTGCCAGCAGAGGGCCGGGGGAAGTAAAACTGTTTTTT

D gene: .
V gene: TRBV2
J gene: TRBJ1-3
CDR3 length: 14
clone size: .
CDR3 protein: CASSLHEAGNTIYF
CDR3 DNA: TGTGCCAGCAGTCTACATGAGGCTGGAAACACCATATATTTT

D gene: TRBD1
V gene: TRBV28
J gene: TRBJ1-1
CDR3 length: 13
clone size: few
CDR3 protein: CASSWTGNTEAFF
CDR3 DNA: TGTGCCAGCAGTTGGACAGGGAACACTGAAGCTTTCTTT

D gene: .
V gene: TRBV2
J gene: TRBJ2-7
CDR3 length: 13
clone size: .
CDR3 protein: CASTYGFDYEQYF
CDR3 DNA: TGTGCCAGCACTTACGGGTTTGACTACGAGCAGTACTTC

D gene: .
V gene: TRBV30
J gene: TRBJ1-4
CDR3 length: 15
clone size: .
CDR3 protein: CAWSSLGRRGEKLFF
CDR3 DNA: TGTGCCTGGAGCTCCCTGGGGCGGCGGGGTGAAAAACTGTTTTTT

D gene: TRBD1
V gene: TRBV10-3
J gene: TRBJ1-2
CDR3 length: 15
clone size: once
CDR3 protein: CAISESAGGYSGYTF
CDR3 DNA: TGTGCCATCAGTGAGTCGGCAGGGGGTTATTCCGGCTACACCTTC

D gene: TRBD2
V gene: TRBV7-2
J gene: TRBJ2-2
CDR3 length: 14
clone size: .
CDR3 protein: CASWTSGNTGELFF
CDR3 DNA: TGTGCCAGCTGGACTAGCGGAAACACCGGGGAGCTGTTTTTT

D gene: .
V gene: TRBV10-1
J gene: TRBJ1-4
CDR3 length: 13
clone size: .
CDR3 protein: CASRGANNEKLFF
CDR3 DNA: TGCGCCAGCCGAGGTGCGAACAATGAAAAACTGTTTTTT

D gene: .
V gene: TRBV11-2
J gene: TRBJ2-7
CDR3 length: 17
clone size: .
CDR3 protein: CASSPIDRGRRPYEQYF
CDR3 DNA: TGTGCCAGCAGCCCGATTGATAGGGGCCGAAGACCCTACGAGCAGTACTTC

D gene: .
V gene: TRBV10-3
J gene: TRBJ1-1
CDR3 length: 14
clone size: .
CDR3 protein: CAITPRAGFTEAFF
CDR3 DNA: TGTGCCATCACCCCCAGGGCCGGTTTCACTGAAGCTTTCTTT

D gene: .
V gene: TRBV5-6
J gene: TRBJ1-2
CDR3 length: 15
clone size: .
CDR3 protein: CASSFNPGGKYGYTF
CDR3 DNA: TGTGCCAGCAGCTTTAACCCCGGCGGTAAATATGGCTACACCTTC

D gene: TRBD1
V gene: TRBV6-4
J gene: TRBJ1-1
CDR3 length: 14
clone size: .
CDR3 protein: CASSDSTGGTEAFF
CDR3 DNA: TGTGCCAGCAGTGACTCGACAGGGGGCACTGAAGCTTTCTTT

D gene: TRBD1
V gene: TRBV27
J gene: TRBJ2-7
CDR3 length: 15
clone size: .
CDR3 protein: CASSMDRARSYEQYF
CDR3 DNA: TGTGCCAGCAGCATGGACAGGGCTAGGTCCTACGAGCAGTACTTC

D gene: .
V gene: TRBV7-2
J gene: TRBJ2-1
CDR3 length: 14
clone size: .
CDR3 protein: CASSPRRVNNEQFF
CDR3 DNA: TGTGCCAGCAGCCCGAGGAGGGTCAACAATGAGCAGTTCTTC

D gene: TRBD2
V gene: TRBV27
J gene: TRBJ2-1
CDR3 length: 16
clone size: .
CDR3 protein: CASSLLGVAGYNEQFF
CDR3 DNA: TGTGCCAGCAGTCTGCTCGGGGTAGCGGGGTACAATGAGCAGTTCTTC

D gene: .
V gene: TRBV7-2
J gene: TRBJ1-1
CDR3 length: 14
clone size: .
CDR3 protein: CASSFQGMDTEAFF
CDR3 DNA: TGTGCCAGCAGCTTTCAGGGAATGGACACTGAAGCTTTCTTT

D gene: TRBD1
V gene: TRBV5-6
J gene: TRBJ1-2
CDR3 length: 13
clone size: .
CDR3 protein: CASSVDRDYGYTF
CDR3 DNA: TGTGCCAGCAGCGTCGACAGGGATTATGGCTACACCTTC

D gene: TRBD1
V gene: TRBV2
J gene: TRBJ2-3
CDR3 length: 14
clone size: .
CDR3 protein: CASSPGQDQDTQYF
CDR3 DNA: TGTGCCAGCAGCCCGGGACAGGATCAAGATACGCAGTATTTT

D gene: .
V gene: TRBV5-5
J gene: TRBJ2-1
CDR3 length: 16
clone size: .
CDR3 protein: CASSLVGFGVLDEQFF
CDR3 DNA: TGTGCCAGCAGCTTGGTAGGGTTCGGGGTCCTGGATGAGCAGTTCTTC

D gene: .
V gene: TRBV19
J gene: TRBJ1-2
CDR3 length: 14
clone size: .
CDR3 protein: CASRRSQGSYGYTF
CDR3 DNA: TGTGCCAGTAGAAGAAGCCAGGGGAGCTATGGCTACACCTTC

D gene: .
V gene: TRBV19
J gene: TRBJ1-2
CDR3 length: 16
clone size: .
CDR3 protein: CASSPLSAGGGGGYTF
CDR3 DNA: TGTGCCAGTAGTCCACTTTCGGCCGGGGGAGGAGGCGGCTACACCTTC

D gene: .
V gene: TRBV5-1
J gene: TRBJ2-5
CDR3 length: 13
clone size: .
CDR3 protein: CASSIGLMETQYF
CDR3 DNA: TGCGCCAGCAGCATCGGACTAATGGAGACCCAGTACTTC

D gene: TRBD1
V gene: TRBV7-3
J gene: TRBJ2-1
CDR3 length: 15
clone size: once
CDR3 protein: CASSKGQPLFDEQFF
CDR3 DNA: TGTGCCAGCAGCAAGGGACAGCCGCTTTTCGATGAGCAGTTCTTC

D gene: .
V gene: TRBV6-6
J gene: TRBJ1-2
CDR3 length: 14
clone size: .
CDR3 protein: CASGRTGVNYGYTF
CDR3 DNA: TGTGCCAGCGGCCGTACAGGCGTAAACTATGGCTACACCTTC

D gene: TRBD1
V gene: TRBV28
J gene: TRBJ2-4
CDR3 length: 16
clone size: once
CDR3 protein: CASSLSGTGVKNIQYF
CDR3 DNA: TGTGCCAGCAGTTTATCCGGGACAGGGGTCAAAAACATTCAGTACTTC

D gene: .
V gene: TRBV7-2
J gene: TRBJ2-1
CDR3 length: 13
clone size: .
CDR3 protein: CASSLGGPREQFF
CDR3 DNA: TGTGCCAGCAGCTTAGGGGGGCCGAGGGAGCAGTTCTTC

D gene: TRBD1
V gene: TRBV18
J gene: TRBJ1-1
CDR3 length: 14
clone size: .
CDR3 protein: CASSPGAGGAIAFF
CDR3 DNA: TGTGCCAGCTCACCGGGGGCAGGGGGCGCGATCGCTTTCTTT